This record concerns one T cell receptor (beta chain) sequence. Its antigen remains unidentified. The sample originates from a study of Ad26.COV2.S vaccination and SARS-CoV-2 variants. Sequenced by immunoSEQ multiplex PCR; TCRdb stores in-frame clones only, minus some. In the table there are about 450,000 clones, 80% to 90% of which are singletons. CDR1 and CDR2 from the germline V gene are SGHRS and YFSETQ. This CDR3 region has 15 residues. V lost 2 bases, J lost 1 base, and 12 bases lay in between. Findings and caveats of the study: The breadth of spike-specific CD8+ and CD4+ T cell responses after vaccination was reportedly substantial.

Treatment: approximately 18 received Ad26.COV2.S at low or high dose, single or two shots; several received placebo; per-sample allocation not given. Samples were taken on day 63 after the first vaccine or placebo injection. Boston hosted the donor, who was an adult aged 18-55 years. This rearrangement joins TRBV5-1 to TRBJ1-1, with D possibly TRBD1 on 5 matching bases. The specimen comprised peripheral blood, sampled in a trial of Ad26.COV2.S vaccine versus placebo. The TCR sequence derives from a person between 18 and 65 years old who received the Ad26.COV2.S COVID-19 vaccine or a placebo. The CDR3 is CASSLPTEPNTEAFF. The DNA for the CDR3 is TGCGCCAGCAGCTTACCGACAGAACCGAACACTGAAGCTTTCTTT. The full variable domain, in which reference TRBV5-1 and TRBJ1-1 provide the parts outside the CDR3, is KAGVTQTPRYLIKTRGQQVTLSCSPISGHRSVSWYQQTPGQGLQFLFEYFSETQRNKGNFPGRFSGRQFSNSRSEMNVSTLELGDSALYLCASSLPTEPNTEAFFGQGTRLTVV.